This T cell receptor (beta chain) was sequenced for a study of regulatory T cells in long-lasting Graves disease. Background on the study: For under 3 months, newly diagnosed Graves' patients had been taking antithyroid drugs.

This clonotype has a handful of counts. iRepertoire HTBI primers and Arm-PCR of CDR3 regions built TCR beta libraries. TCRdb re-analysed the multiplex PCR reads in MiXCR, keeping a single row per CDR3 protein. The repertoire has hundreds of thousands of distinct CDR3 sequences, 15% to 20% of them found once; the top ten carry roughly 25%. The CDR3 consists of 16 residues. The V end lost 4 bases, the J end lost 0 bases, and 15 bases lay between the germline ends. Germline V gene sequence: CDR1 MNHEY, CDR2 SVGEGT. Time point in this sample: newly diagnosed GD, antithyroid drugs for less than 3 months. The TCR library was made from RNA extracted from PBMCs. This sample also appeared in a second study, on T cells in Graves' hyperthyroidism and ophthalmopathy. Per that paper: Stability of Graves' hyperthyroidism was defined as absent ophthalmopathy progression within 18 months. Clinical symptoms, serum thyroxine, TRAb, thyroid ultrasound and orbital computed tomography informed diagnoses.

The TCR comes from a woman aged 35 to 59 with Graves disease. The chain carries TRBV6-2 or TRBV6-3 and TRBJ1-2; D remains ambiguous. The sample was peripheral blood mononuclear cells (PBMCs), taken at new diagnosis, from a patient treated with antithyroid drugs. CDR3 in amino acids: CASSFPQTESNYGYTF. The CDR3, as DNA: TGTGCCAGCAGTTTCCCCCAGACCGAGTCTAACTATGGCTACACCTTC.